The rows below give T cell receptor beta chains drawn from one sample of a study of human T cells and chemical hapten exposure. TCRdb re-called the RACE reads with MiXCR, one entry per CDR3 protein. The sample comprises some 60,000 distinct CDR3 sequences, around an eighth of which are singletons, and 2.4% rests with the top ten. The sample consisted of whole blood, taken in connection with sensitization to the hapten diphenylcyclopropenone (DPC). These TCRs come from a man aged 25-40 years with alopecia areata. Some clones in this sample may be carry-over from other donors' samples. Both conserved end residues are part of each CDR3. The D gene is left open where the match is weak. Where a row states a size, it is once, few, many or the class of an expanded clone; other rows omit it.

CDR3 protein: CASSLGGTSGELFF; CDR3 DNA: TGTGCCAGCAGCTTGGGAGGTACCTCAGGGGAGCTGTTTTTT; J gene: TRBJ2-2; clone size: -; V gene: TRBV7-3; D gene: -
CDR3 protein: CASSFSAGNEQFF; CDR3 DNA: TGTGCCAGCAGTTTCAGTGCGGGCAATGAGCAGTTCTTC; J gene: TRBJ2-1; clone size: many; V gene: TRBV27; D gene: -
CDR3 protein: CASSPPSTNQETQYF; CDR3 DNA: TGTGCCAGCAGCCCCCCGTCGACTAACCAGGAGACCCAGTACTTC; J gene: TRBJ2-5; clone size: few; V gene: TRBV9; D gene: -
CDR3 protein: CATSDSAPERGVREQYF; CDR3 DNA: TGTGCCACCAGTGATTCCGCACCCGAGCGGGGGGTACGCGAGCAGTACTTC; J gene: TRBJ2-7; clone size: many; V gene: TRBV24-1; D gene: TRBD2
CDR3 protein: CASSFPTSGGFHNEQFF; CDR3 DNA: TGTGCCAGCAGTTTCCCGACTAGCGGGGGGTTCCACAATGAGCAGTTCTTC; J gene: TRBJ2-1; clone size: -; V gene: TRBV27; D gene: TRBD2
CDR3 protein: CASSPLMGLGVMNTEAFF; CDR3 DNA: TGTGCCAGCAGCCCACTTATGGGGTTGGGGGTCATGAACACTGAAGCTTTCTTT; J gene: TRBJ1-1; clone size: -; V gene: TRBV7-9; D gene: -
CDR3 protein: CASSLTWDNEQFF; CDR3 DNA: TGCGCCAGCAGCTTAACTTGGGACAATGAGCAGTTCTTC; J gene: TRBJ2-1; clone size: many; V gene: TRBV5-1; D gene: -
CDR3 protein: CASSRNLQETQYF; CDR3 DNA: TGTGCCAGCAGCCGCAACCTACAAGAGACCCAGTACTTC; J gene: TRBJ2-5; clone size: -; V gene: TRBV7-9; D gene: -
CDR3 protein: CSVRPGLTDTQYF; CDR3 DNA: TGCAGCGTTCGTCCGGGACTCACAGATACGCAGTATTTT; J gene: TRBJ2-3; clone size: few; V gene: TRBV29-1; D gene: -
CDR3 protein: CASSLVGQEQFF; CDR3 DNA: TGTGCCAGCAGTTTGGTAGGTCAGGAGCAGTTCTTC; J gene: TRBJ2-1; clone size: many; V gene: TRBV28; D gene: -
CDR3 protein: CASSLEAGTNYGYTF; CDR3 DNA: TGTGCCAGCAGCTTAGAGGCAGGAACTAACTATGGCTACACCTTC; J gene: TRBJ1-2; clone size: many; V gene: TRBV11-2; D gene: -
CDR3 protein: CASRPTGLSYEQYF; CDR3 DNA: TGTGCCAGCAGGCCGACAGGGCTCTCATACGAGCAGTACTTC; J gene: TRBJ2-7; clone size: -; V gene: TRBV12-3/TRBV12-4; D gene: TRBD1
CDR3 protein: CASSFGPRGGLNSEAFF; CDR3 DNA: TGTGCCAGCAGCTTCGGGCCTCGCGGGGGCCTGAACTCTGAAGCTTTCTTT; J gene: TRBJ1-1; clone size: -; V gene: TRBV7-8; D gene: -
CDR3 protein: CASSYSPGAHTNNEQFF; CDR3 DNA: TGTGCCAGCAGTTACTCTCCGGGTGCCCACACCAACAATGAGCAGTTCTTC; J gene: TRBJ2-1; clone size: -; V gene: TRBV6-5; D gene: -
CDR3 protein: CSVVGLAGSSYNEQFF; CDR3 DNA: TGCAGCGTTGTGGGACTAGCGGGGAGCTCCTACAATGAGCAGTTCTTC; J gene: TRBJ2-1; clone size: -; V gene: TRBV29-1; D gene: TRBD2
CDR3 protein: CASNPGQGGQPQHF; CDR3 DNA: TGTGCCAGCAATCCCGGTCAGGGAGGACAGCCCCAGCATTTT; J gene: TRBJ1-5; clone size: many; V gene: TRBV2; D gene: -
CDR3 protein: CSAPGLLAGGNSYEQYF; CDR3 DNA: TGCAGTGCCCCAGGTCTACTAGCGGGGGGGAATTCCTACGAGCAGTACTTC; J gene: TRBJ2-7; clone size: few; V gene: TRBV20-1; D gene: TRBD2
CDR3 protein: CAISPGQPTEAFF; CDR3 DNA: TGTGCCATCAGTCCCGGACAGCCCACTGAAGCTTTCTTT; J gene: TRBJ1-1; clone size: few; V gene: TRBV10-3; D gene: -
CDR3 protein: CASSRAPRDADTQYF; CDR3 DNA: TGTGCCAGCAGCCGGGCCCCCCGGGACGCAGATACGCAGTATTTT; J gene: TRBJ2-3; clone size: -; V gene: TRBV12-3/TRBV12-4; D gene: -
CDR3 protein: CASSFGSTAEQYF; CDR3 DNA: TGTGCCAGCAGCTTCGGCAGCACTGCCGAGCAGTACTTC; J gene: TRBJ2-7; clone size: few; V gene: TRBV11-2; D gene: -
CDR3 protein: CASSPRTGGSYNSPLHF; CDR3 DNA: TGTGCCAGCAGTCCTCGGACAGGTGGCTCCTATAATTCACCCCTCCACTTT; J gene: TRBJ1-6; clone size: -; V gene: TRBV27; D gene: TRBD1
CDR3 protein: CASSSGGFNYGYTF; CDR3 DNA: TGTGCCAGCAGCTCAGGGGGGTTCAACTATGGCTACACCTTC; J gene: TRBJ1-2; clone size: many; V gene: TRBV7-6; D gene: TRBD1
CDR3 protein: CSAEHRGSNYGYTF; CDR3 DNA: TGCAGTGCTGAACACAGGGGATCTAACTATGGCTACACCTTC; J gene: TRBJ1-2; clone size: -; V gene: TRBV20-1; D gene: TRBD1
CDR3 protein: CSVLEGKRQETQYF; CDR3 DNA: TGCAGCGTTCTAGAGGGAAAACGGCAAGAGACCCAGTACTTC; J gene: TRBJ2-5; clone size: -; V gene: TRBV29-1; D gene: -
CDR3 protein: CASSQRGDSRVAHNEQYF; CDR3 DNA: TGCGCCAGCAGCCAGAGGGGGGACAGTCGGGTTGCCCACAACGAGCAGTACTTC; J gene: TRBJ2-7; clone size: -; V gene: TRBV4-1; D gene: -
CDR3 protein: CASSLERRAVLYGYTF; CDR3 DNA: TGTGCCAGCAGCTTAGAAAGGAGGGCAGTATTATATGGCTACACCTTC; J gene: TRBJ1-2; clone size: many; V gene: TRBV7-2; D gene: -
CDR3 protein: CASSPLQAKDEQYF; CDR3 DNA: TGTGCCAGCTCACCTTTACAGGCCAAGGACGAGCAGTACTTC; J gene: TRBJ2-7; clone size: many; V gene: TRBV18; D gene: -
CDR3 protein: CASSSSLGGQPQHF; CDR3 DNA: TGTGCTAGCAGCTCCAGCCTAGGGGGTCAGCCCCAGCATTTT; J gene: TRBJ1-5; clone size: few; V gene: TRBV7-7; D gene: -
CDR3 protein: CSARRGAIDTQYF; CDR3 DNA: TGCAGTGCCCGTCGGGGGGCAATAGATACGCAGTATTTT; J gene: TRBJ2-3; clone size: many; V gene: TRBV20-1; D gene: -
CDR3 protein: CSVDKGVNYGYTF; CDR3 DNA: TGCAGCGTTGACAAGGGGGTTAACTATGGCTACACCTTC; J gene: TRBJ1-2; clone size: few; V gene: TRBV29-1; D gene: -
CDR3 protein: CASSSRDSPTHEQYF; CDR3 DNA: TGTGCCAGCTCATCCCGGGACAGCCCGACCCACGAGCAGTACTTC; J gene: TRBJ2-7; clone size: few; V gene: TRBV18; D gene: TRBD1
CDR3 protein: CASSVGWANTGELFF; CDR3 DNA: TGTGCCAGCAGTGTGGGGTGGGCGAACACCGGGGAGCTGTTTTTT; J gene: TRBJ2-2; clone size: many; V gene: TRBV7-3; D gene: -
CDR3 protein: CASSFGRTEAFF; CDR3 DNA: TGTGCCAGCAGTTTTGGCAGGACTGAAGCTTTCTTT; J gene: TRBJ1-1; clone size: few; V gene: TRBV28; D gene: -
CDR3 protein: CASSTTTLTYEQYF; CDR3 DNA: TGTGCCAGCAGTACCACGACCCTTACCTACGAGCAGTACTTC; J gene: TRBJ2-7; clone size: -; V gene: TRBV12-3/TRBV12-4; D gene: -
CDR3 protein: CASSLATAYEQYF; CDR3 DNA: TGTGCCAGCAGCTTAGCTACAGCCTACGAGCAGTACTTC; J gene: TRBJ2-7; clone size: few; V gene: TRBV7-9; D gene: -
CDR3 protein: CASSSRRGQETQYF; CDR3 DNA: TGTGCCAGCAGTTCTCGAAGGGGGCAAGAGACCCAGTACTTC; J gene: TRBJ2-5; clone size: many; V gene: TRBV28; D gene: -
CDR3 protein: CAISGQETGGAGNEQFF; CDR3 DNA: TGTGCCATCAGTGGGCAAGAGACAGGGGGCGCGGGCAATGAGCAGTTCTTC; J gene: TRBJ2-1; clone size: -; V gene: TRBV10-3; D gene: TRBD1
CDR3 protein: CASSDSMGRAVNQPQHF; CDR3 DNA: TGTGCCAGCAGTGACTCGATGGGCAGGGCCGTCAATCAGCCCCAGCATTTT; J gene: TRBJ1-5; clone size: few; V gene: TRBV6-4; D gene: -
CDR3 protein: CASRKWGSGTDTQYF; CDR3 DNA: TGTGCCAGCAGGAAGTGGGGGTCAGGGACAGATACGCAGTATTTT; J gene: TRBJ2-3; clone size: many; V gene: TRBV12-3/TRBV12-4; D gene: -
CDR3 protein: CATDKNIQYF; CDR3 DNA: TGTGCCACCGACAAAAACATTCAGTACTTC; J gene: TRBJ2-4; clone size: many; V gene: TRBV24-1; D gene: -
CDR3 protein: CASSPTLNTEAFF; CDR3 DNA: TGTGCCAGCAGCCCAACACTGAACACTGAAGCTTTCTTT; J gene: TRBJ1-1; clone size: few; V gene: TRBV7-7; D gene: -
CDR3 protein: CASSGPNTRAYEQYF; CDR3 DNA: TGTGCCAGCAGCGGCCCAAATACGCGCGCCTACGAGCAGTACTTC; J gene: TRBJ2-7; clone size: few; V gene: TRBV9; D gene: -
CDR3 protein: CASSLGTEPEAFF; CDR3 DNA: TGTGCCAGCAGCTTGGGTACCGAACCTGAAGCTTTCTTT; J gene: TRBJ1-1; clone size: few; V gene: TRBV5-6; D gene: -
CDR3 protein: CASSLGLAGGSDTQYF; CDR3 DNA: TGTGCCAGCAGCTTAGGGCTAGCGGGGGGAAGTGATACGCAGTATTTT; J gene: TRBJ2-3; clone size: -; V gene: TRBV7-2; D gene: TRBD2
CDR3 protein: CASTFPWTVEAFF; CDR3 DNA: TGTGCCAGCACCTTTCCGTGGACGGTTGAAGCTTTCTTT; J gene: TRBJ1-1; clone size: many; V gene: TRBV7-3; D gene: -
CDR3 protein: CASRGYSTDTQYF; CDR3 DNA: TGTGCCAGCAGGGGTTATAGCACAGATACGCAGTATTTT; J gene: TRBJ2-3; clone size: -; V gene: TRBV25-1; D gene: -
CDR3 protein: CASSFGQKKVTDTQYF; CDR3 DNA: TGTGCCAGCAGTTTTGGTCAGAAGAAAGTCACAGATACGCAGTATTTT; J gene: TRBJ2-3; clone size: many; V gene: TRBV12-3/TRBV12-4; D gene: -
CDR3 protein: CASGQVGEKLFF; CDR3 DNA: TGCGCCAGCGGGCAGGTCGGGGAAAAACTGTTTTTT; J gene: TRBJ1-4; clone size: many; V gene: TRBV5-1; D gene: -
CDR3 protein: CSVDGEGYTF; CDR3 DNA: TGCAGCGTTGACGGGGAAGGCTACACCTTC; J gene: TRBJ1-2; clone size: -; V gene: TRBV29-1; D gene: -
CDR3 protein: CASSHAGDSFTYNEQFF; CDR3 DNA: TGTGCCAGCAGCCACGCGGGGGACTCGTTCACCTACAATGAGCAGTTCTTC; J gene: TRBJ2-1; clone size: many; V gene: TRBV7-9; D gene: TRBD2
CDR3 protein: CASGVHGGEQFF; CDR3 DNA: TGTGCCAGCGGGGTCCATGGAGGTGAGCAGTTCTTC; J gene: TRBJ2-1; clone size: many; V gene: TRBV2; D gene: -
CDR3 protein: CASSLLGQGRMMPLHF; CDR3 DNA: TGTGCCAGCAGCTTGCTGGGACAGGGTAGAATGATGCCCCTCCACTTT; J gene: TRBJ1-6; clone size: many; V gene: TRBV5-6; D gene: TRBD1
CDR3 protein: CSATTGFQETQYF; CDR3 DNA: TGCAGTGCTACAACAGGATTCCAAGAGACCCAGTACTTC; J gene: TRBJ2-5; clone size: few; V gene: TRBV20-1; D gene: -
CDR3 protein: CASSLDLAGGLPSYNEQFF; CDR3 DNA: TGTGCCAGCAGCTTAGATCTAGCGGGGGGCCTACCGTCCTACAATGAGCAGTTCTTC; J gene: TRBJ2-1; clone size: -; V gene: TRBV7-8; D gene: TRBD2
CDR3 protein: CAWRLSGSTDTQYF; CDR3 DNA: TGTGCCTGGAGACTTAGCGGGAGCACAGATACGCAGTATTTT; J gene: TRBJ2-3; clone size: -; V gene: TRBV30; D gene: TRBD2
CDR3 protein: CASSKWDRQETQYF; CDR3 DNA: TGTGCCAGCAGTAAGTGGGACAGACAAGAGACCCAGTACTTC; J gene: TRBJ2-5; clone size: -; V gene: TRBV6-5; D gene: TRBD1
CDR3 protein: CAISPTDSLTDTQYF; CDR3 DNA: TGTGCCATCAGTCCCACGGACAGTCTCACAGATACGCAGTATTTT; J gene: TRBJ2-3; clone size: -; V gene: TRBV10-3; D gene: -
CDR3 protein: CAIKEPGQEAFF; CDR3 DNA: TGTGCCATCAAGGAGCCCGGACAGGAAGCTTTCTTT; J gene: TRBJ1-1; clone size: many; V gene: TRBV10-3; D gene: -